One sample yielded the 19 T cell receptor beta chains listed below, sequenced in a study of regulatory T cells in long-lasting Graves disease. Sample time point: newly diagnosed GD, antithyroid drugs for less than 3 months. PBMCs provided the RNA from which the TCR library was made. The authors built TCR beta libraries using iRepertoire HTBI primers and Arm-PCR of CDR3 regions. TCRdb independently ran MiXCR on the multiplex PCR reads; one entry per CDR3 protein. The repertoire has approximately 310,000 distinct CDR3 sequences, roughly 18% of them found once; the top ten carry 35% to 45%. The sample consisted of peripheral blood mononuclear cells (PBMCs), taken at new diagnosis, from a patient treated with antithyroid drugs. Receptors originate from a female donor with Graves disease.

This sequence joins TRBV5-6 and TRBJ1-2; TRBD1 agrees at 8 bases. The CDR3 runs to 13 residues. V gave up 3 bases and J gave up 8 bases; unmatched junction bases: 6. Germline V CDR1 and CDR2: SGHDT, YYEEEE. The CDR3 nucleotides are TGTGCCAGCAGCTCCACAGGGGGTCCGGGCTACACCTTC. This encodes CASSSTGGPGYTF.

The rearrangement links TRBV29-1 to TRBJ1-1, with a weak D call TRBD1 (5 bases). This CDR3 region has 13 residues. Germline-derived CDR1 and CDR2 are SQVTM and ANQGSEA. With 3 bases removed from V and 4 bases from J, the gap between germline ends came to 12 bases. CDR3 sequence: CSVERQGGTEAFF. CDR3 nucleotides: TGCAGCGTTGAGCGGCAGGGAGGCACTGAAGCTTTCTTT.

Note on this clonotype: With a far larger clone one base away, a read error is the likely cause. The V gene is TRBV12-3 or TRBV12-4, the J gene TRBJ2-1, with TRBD1 matching over 7 bases. The CDR3 is made up of 13 amino acids. V gave up 3 bases and J gave up 10 bases; unmatched junction bases: 6. DNA for the CDR3: TGTGCCAGCAGTTTTAGACAGGGATCCGAGCAGTTCTTC. It is translated as CASSFRQGSEQFF.

Remarks on this clonotype: A much larger clone sits a single nucleotide away, making a read error possible. The chain has TRBV30 and TRBJ2-3; the D gene could be TRBD1 or TRBD2 (5 bases each). The CDR3 is 14 amino acids. CDR1 and CDR2 (germline): GTSNPN, SVGIG (reference sequence). The CDR3 DNA follows: TGTACCTGGAACCCACTCGGGGCAGCAGATACGCAGTATTTT. Translating gives CTWNPLGAADTQYF.

This clonotype was seen at least ten times. The genes are TRBV28 and TRBJ2-1; D gene uncertain. This CDR3 is 18 amino acids long. With 5 bases removed from V and 0 bases from J, the gap between germline ends came to 20 bases. Germline V CDR1 and CDR2: MDHEN, SYDVKM. CDR3 amino acids: CASSPLSRPEPSYNEQFF. The CDR3, as DNA: TGTGCCAGCAGTCCCCTGAGCAGACCGGAACCCTCCTACAATGAGCAGTTCTTC.

The chain couples TRBV11-3 to TRBJ1-1, with no clear D. This CDR3 has 13 amino acids. Between the trimmed V and J ends, which lost 3 bases and 2 bases, there was a span of 7 bases. Looked up from germline, CDR1 is SGHNT and CDR2 is YENEEA. CDR3 sequence reads: CASSFNGNTEAFF. The CDR3 nucleotides are TGTGCCAGCAGCTTCAACGGTAACACTGAAGCTTTCTTT.

The CDR3 nucleotides are TGTGCCAGCAGCCTACAGGGTACGTCTAATGAAAAACTGTTTTTT. Protein sequence: CASSLQGTSNEKLFF. The chain recombines TRBV2 with TRBJ1-4, with a weak D call TRBD1 (6 bases). Trimming removed 6 bases at V and 3 bases at J, with 14 bases between. The CDR3 consists of 15 residues. Germline loops: CDR1 SNHLY, CDR2 FYNNEI.

This clonotype was found many times. The gene calls are TRBV20-1 and TRBJ2-3; the D gene is possibly TRBD2 (6 bases). V was shortened by 5 bases and J by 4 bases, with 16 bases between the two germline ends. Germline lookup yields CDR1 DFQATT and CDR2 SNEGSKA (reference sequence). The CDR3 is 14 residues long. In DNA, the CDR3 is TGCAGTGCTTTAACCGGGGGTTTAGCAGATACGCAGTATTTT. Translating gives CSALTGGLADTQYF.

The table lists this clonotype with many counts. The chain has TRBV24-1 and TRBJ2-5; D is tentatively TRBD1 or TRBD2 (5 bases each). Germline V CDR1 and CDR2: KGHDR, SFDVKD. The CDR3 is 14 amino acids. V was shortened by 3 bases and J by 3 bases, with 10 bases between the two germline ends. In DNA, the CDR3 is TGTGCCACCAGTGATCCGGGACCGAAAGAGACCCAGTACTTC. It codes for CATSDPGPKETQYF.

The chain links TRBV5-4 to TRBJ2-5, with 7 bases that match TRBD1. The germline V gene has CDR1 SGHNT and CDR2 YYREEE (reference sequence). V gave up 4 bases and J gave up 3 bases; unmatched junction bases: 6. The CDR3 runs 14 residues. CDR3 sequence (DNA): TGTGCCAGCAGCCATGCCCAGGGGGAAGAGACCCAGTACTTC. Amino acid sequence: CASSHAQGEETQYF.

This clonotype was seen many times. The genes are TRBV11-2 and TRBJ2-1; 7 nucleotides line up with TRBD2. V was clipped by 5 bases and J by 4 bases; unmatched bases: 8. In germline, CDR1 is SGHAT, CDR2 FQNNGV. The CDR3 runs to 15 residues. CDR3 in amino acids: CASSPEFGGYNEQFF. The CDR3 nucleotides read TGTGCCAGCAGCCCCGAGTTCGGGGGGTACAATGAGCAGTTCTTC. The complete variable domain, with remaining parts taken from reference TRBV11-2 and TRBJ2-1, reads EAGVAQSPRYKIIEKRQSVAFWCNPISGHATLYWYQQILGQGPKLLIQFQNNGVVDDSQLPKDRFSAERLKGVDSTLKIQPAKLEDSAVYLCASSPEFGGYNEQFFGPGTRLTVL.

Comment on this clonotype: No conserved phenylalanine or tryptophan is present at the end of the CDR3, so a read error is the likely explanation. V gene TRBV11-1 combines with J gene TRBJ2-1, with 8 bases that match TRBD2. This CDR3 has 17 residues. Trimming at V came to 5 bases and at J to 6 bases, leaving 15 bases not matched to a gene. Germline CDR1 SGHAT, CDR2 FQDESV (reference sequence). The chain's CDR3 is CASSITTSGPLLNEQFY. The DNA of the CDR3 is TGTGCCAGCAGCATCACAACTAGCGGACCACTGCTCAATGAGCAGTTCTAC.

This sequence joins TRBV5-4 and TRBJ2-7; 8 nucleotides match TRBD2. The germline CDR1 and CDR2 sequences are SGHNT and YYREEE (reference sequence). The V and J ends lost 4 bases and 1 base, in that order; junction bases with no gene match: 7. This CDR3 contains 15 residues. DNA for the CDR3: TGTGCCAGCAGCCCACAACTAGCGGCGTCCTACGAGCAGTACTTC. Encoded protein: CASSPQLAASYEQYF.

This clonotype occurred many times. The rearrangement links TRBV5-1 to TRBJ2-2; the match to TRBD2 covers 7 bases. Germline V CDR1 and CDR2: SGHRS, YFSETQ. V gave up 3 bases and J gave up 0 bases; unmatched junction bases: 5. The CDR3 extends over 16 amino acids. The CDR3 spells CASSSGGTANTGELFF. The CDR3 DNA follows: TGCGCCAGCAGCTCGGGAGGTACAGCGAACACCGGGGAGCTGTTTTTT.

The chain couples TRBV6-1 to TRBJ2-1; TRBD2 is a possible D gene (6 bases). The CDR3 contains 15 residues. Between the trimmed V and J ends, which lost 6 bases and 3 bases, there was a span of 15 bases. Germline assignment: CDR1 MNHNS and CDR2 SASEGT. CDR3 bases: TGTGCCAGCAGCTCCAGCGGAGGGGTCTACAATGAGCAGTTCTTC. Residues: CASSSSGGVYNEQFF.

The chain carries TRBV5-4 and TRBJ2-1; TRBD1 aligns across 11 bases. Germline CDR1 and CDR2: SGHNT and YYREEE (reference sequence). The CDR3 extends over 13 amino acids. Trimming removed 5 bases from V and 9 bases from J; junction bases left unmatched: 4. CDR3 DNA sequence: TGTGCCAGCAGGGAGGGACAGGGGGGTGAGCAGTTCTTC. Protein sequence: CASREGQGGEQFF.

The sample holds many counts of this clonotype. V is TRBV19 and J is TRBJ1-1; D is possibly TRBD1 (5 bases). Germline CDR1 reads LNHDA; CDR2 reads SQIVND (reference sequence). The length of the CDR3 is 14 residues. V shed 3 bases and J shed 4 bases, with 12 bases lying between them. In DNA, the CDR3 is TGTGCCAGTAGTATCAATACAGGTGTCACTGAAGCTTTCTTT. This codes for CASSINTGVTEAFF.

The chain has TRBV20-1 and TRBJ2-3, with D unresolved. The end of the DNA fits TRBJ1-5 better, so the J call may be wrong. The CDR3 has 15 amino acids. CDR1 and CDR2 (germline): DFQATT, SNEGSKA (reference sequence). CDR3 residues: CSARDRQGIRDTQHF. CDR3 nucleotides: TGCAGTGCTAGAGATAGACAAGGGATCAGAGATACGCAGCATTTT.

This chain joins TRBV2 and TRBJ2-3; a weak D match, TRBD2 (6 bases). The DNA matches TRBJ2-5 better at its end, which makes the J call doubtful. CDR1 is SNHLY, CDR2 FYNNEI, per germline. The CDR3 extends over 14 amino acids. The CDR3 sequence: CASSRDSPGGTQYF. The CDR3 region has the DNA TGTGCCAGCAGTCGGGACTCGCCCGGGGGGACCCAGTACTTC.